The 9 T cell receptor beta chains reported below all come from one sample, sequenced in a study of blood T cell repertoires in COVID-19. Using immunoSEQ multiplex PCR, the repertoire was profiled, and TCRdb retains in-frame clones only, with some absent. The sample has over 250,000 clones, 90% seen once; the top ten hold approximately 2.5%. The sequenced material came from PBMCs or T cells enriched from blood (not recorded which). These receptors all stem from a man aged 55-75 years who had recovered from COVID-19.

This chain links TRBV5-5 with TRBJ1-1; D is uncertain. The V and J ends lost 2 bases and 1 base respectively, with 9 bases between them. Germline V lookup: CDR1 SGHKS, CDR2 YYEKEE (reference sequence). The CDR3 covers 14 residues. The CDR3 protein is CASSLRERNTEAFF. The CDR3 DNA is TGTGCCAGCAGCTTAAGGGAGAGGAACACTGAAGCTTTCTTT.

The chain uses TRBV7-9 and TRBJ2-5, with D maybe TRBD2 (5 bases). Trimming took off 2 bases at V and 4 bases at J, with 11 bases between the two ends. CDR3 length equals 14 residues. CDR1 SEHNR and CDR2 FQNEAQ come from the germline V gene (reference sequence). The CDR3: CASSLSRGIETQYF. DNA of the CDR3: TGTGCCAGCAGCTTATCACGGGGAATAGAGACCCAGTACTTC.

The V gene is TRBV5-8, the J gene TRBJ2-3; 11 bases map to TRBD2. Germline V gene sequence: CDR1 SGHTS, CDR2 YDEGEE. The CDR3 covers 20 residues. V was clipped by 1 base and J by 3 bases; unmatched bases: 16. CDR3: CASSLSIGLAGGSRTDTQYF. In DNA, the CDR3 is TGTGCCAGCAGCTTGAGTATAGGGCTAGCGGGGGGCTCGAGGACAGATACGCAGTATTTT.

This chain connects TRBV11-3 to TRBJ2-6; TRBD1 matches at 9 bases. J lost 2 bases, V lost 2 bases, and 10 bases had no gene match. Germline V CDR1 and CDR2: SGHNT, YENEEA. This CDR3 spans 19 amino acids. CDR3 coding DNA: TGTGCCAGCAGCTTAATACGGGACAGGGTTAAAGCTGGGGCCAACGTCCTGACTTTC. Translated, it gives CASSLIRDRVKAGANVLTF.

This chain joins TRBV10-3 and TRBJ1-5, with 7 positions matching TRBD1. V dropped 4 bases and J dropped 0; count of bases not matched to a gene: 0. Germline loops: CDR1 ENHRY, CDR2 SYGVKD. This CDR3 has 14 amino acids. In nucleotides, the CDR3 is TGTGCCATCAGTGGGGACAGTAGCAATCAGCCCCAGCATTTT. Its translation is CAISGDSSNQPQHF.

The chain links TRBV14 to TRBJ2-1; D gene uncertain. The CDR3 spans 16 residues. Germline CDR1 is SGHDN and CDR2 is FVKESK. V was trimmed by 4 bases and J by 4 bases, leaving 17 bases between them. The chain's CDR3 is CASSPDWSVGYNEQFF. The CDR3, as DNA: TGTGCCAGCAGCCCAGACTGGAGTGTGGGTTACAATGAGCAGTTCTTC.

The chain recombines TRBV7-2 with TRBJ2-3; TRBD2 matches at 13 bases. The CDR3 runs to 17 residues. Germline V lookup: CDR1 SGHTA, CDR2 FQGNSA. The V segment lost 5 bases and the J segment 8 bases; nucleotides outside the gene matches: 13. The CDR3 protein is CASSPTPTSGGSRTQYF. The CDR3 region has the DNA TGTGCCAGCAGCCCCACACCGACTAGCGGGGGGTCACGTACGCAGTATTTT.

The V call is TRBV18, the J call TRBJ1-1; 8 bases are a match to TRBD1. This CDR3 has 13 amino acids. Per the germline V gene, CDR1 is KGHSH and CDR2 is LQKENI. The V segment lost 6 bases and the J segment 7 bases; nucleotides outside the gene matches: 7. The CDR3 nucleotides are TGTGCCAGCTCCCCAAGACAGGGGTTTGAAGCTTTCTTT. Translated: CASSPRQGFEAFF.

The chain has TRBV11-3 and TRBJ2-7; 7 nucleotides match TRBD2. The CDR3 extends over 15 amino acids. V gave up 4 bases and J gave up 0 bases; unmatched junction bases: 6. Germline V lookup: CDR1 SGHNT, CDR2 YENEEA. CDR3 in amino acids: CASSSDGGSSYEQYF. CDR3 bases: TGTGCCAGCAGCTCCGATGGCGGGAGCTCCTACGAGCAGTACTTC.